This T cell receptor beta chain was observed in a study of CD8+CD57+ T cells in acquired aplastic anemia. About the research overall: DNA recovered from sorted CD4+ and CD8+ cells had a mean of about 3 ug.

Previously, flow cytometry had revealed CD8+CD57+ cell expansion in the patients chosen for sequencing. The patients all had a severe acquired aplastic anemia diagnosis. Patients were treatment-naive when blood was sampled. As regards this clonotype: Its specificity is not known. Mismatch with germline at one junction end may stem from a read error.

Study-wide points: Almost 30 shared CD8+ CDR3s appeared highly expressed within patients' immunodominant clones.

Germline V CDR1 and CDR2: DFQATT, SNEGSKA (reference sequence). There are 12 residues in the CDR3. Profiling that covered TCR beta VDJ and CDR3 relied on genomic DNA as its template. TCRdb passed the reads through MiXCR, listing each CDR3 protein once. Of 150,000 to 200,000 distinct CDR3 sequences in the sample, around 50% were seen once. The sequence was obtained from a human donor with aplastic anemia. The gene calls are TRBV20-1 and TRBJ2-7, with D unclear. The sample consisted of sorted CD4+, CD8+, or CD8+CD57+ T cells (not recorded which) from PBMCs. Here the CDR3 reads CSASRRTNERYF. In DNA form, the CDR3 reads TGCAGTGCTAGCAGACGGACCAACGAGCGGTACTTC.